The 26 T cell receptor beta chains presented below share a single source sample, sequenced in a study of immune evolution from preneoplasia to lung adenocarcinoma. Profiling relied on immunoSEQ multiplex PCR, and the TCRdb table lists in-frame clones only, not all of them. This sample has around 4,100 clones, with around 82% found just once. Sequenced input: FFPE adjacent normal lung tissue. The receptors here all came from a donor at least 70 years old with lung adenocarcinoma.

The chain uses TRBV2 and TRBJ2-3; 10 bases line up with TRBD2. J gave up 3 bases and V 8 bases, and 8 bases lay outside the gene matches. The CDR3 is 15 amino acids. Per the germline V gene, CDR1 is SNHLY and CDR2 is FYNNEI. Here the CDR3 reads CASGIASGRTDTQYF. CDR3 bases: TGTGCCAGCGGGATCGCTAGCGGGAGAACAGATACGCAGTATTTT.

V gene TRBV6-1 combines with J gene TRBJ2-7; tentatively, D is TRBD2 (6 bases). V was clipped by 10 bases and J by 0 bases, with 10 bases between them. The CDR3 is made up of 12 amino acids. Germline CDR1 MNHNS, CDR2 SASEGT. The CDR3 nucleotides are TGTGCCACCGAGGACTACTCCTACGAGCAGTACTTC. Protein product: CATEDYSYEQYF.

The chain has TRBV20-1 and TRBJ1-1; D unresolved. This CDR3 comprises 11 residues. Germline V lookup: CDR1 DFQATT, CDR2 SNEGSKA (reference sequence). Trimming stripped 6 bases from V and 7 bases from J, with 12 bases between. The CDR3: CSADSGFEAFF. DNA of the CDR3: TGCAGTGCGGACTCCGGGTTTGAAGCTTTCTTT.

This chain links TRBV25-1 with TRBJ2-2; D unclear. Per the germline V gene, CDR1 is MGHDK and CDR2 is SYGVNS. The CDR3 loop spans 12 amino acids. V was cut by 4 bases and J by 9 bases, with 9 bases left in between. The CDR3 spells CASSATARELFF. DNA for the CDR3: TGTGCCAGCAGTGCGACGGCCCGGGAGCTGTTTTTT.

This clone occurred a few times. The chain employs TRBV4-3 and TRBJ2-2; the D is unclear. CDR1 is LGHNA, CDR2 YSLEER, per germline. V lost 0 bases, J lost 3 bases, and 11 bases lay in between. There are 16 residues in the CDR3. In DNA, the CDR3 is TGCGCCAGCAGCCAAGAATCTTGGGTTGACACCGGGGAGCTGTTTTTT. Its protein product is CASSQESWVDTGELFF.

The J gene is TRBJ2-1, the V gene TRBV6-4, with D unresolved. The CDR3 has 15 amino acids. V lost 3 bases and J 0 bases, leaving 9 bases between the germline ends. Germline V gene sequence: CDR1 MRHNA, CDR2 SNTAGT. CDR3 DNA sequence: TGTGCCAGCAGTGAGTCGGCTAGCTCCTACAATGAGCAGTTCTTC. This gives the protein CASSESASSYNEQFF.

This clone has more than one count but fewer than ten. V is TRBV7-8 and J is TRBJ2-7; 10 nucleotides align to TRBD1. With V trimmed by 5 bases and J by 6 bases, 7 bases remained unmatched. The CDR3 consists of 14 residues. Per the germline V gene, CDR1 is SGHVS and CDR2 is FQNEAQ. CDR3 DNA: TGTGCCAGCAGCCAGGGACAGGGGTACTTCGAGCAGTACTTC. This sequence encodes CASSQGQGYFEQYF. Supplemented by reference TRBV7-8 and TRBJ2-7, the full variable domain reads GAGVSQSPRYKVAKRGQDVALRCDPISGHVSLFWYQQALGQGPEFLTYFQNEAQLDKSGLPSDRFFAERPEGSVSTLKIQRTQQEDSAVYLCASSQGQGYFEQYFGPGTRLTVT.

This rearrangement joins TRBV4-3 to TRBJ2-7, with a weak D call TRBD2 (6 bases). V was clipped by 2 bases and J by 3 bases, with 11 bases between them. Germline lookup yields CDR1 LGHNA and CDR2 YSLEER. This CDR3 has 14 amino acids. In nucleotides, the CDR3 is TGCGCCAGCAGCCAAAGCCAGACTAGCTACGAGCAGTACTTC. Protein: CASSQSQTSYEQYF.

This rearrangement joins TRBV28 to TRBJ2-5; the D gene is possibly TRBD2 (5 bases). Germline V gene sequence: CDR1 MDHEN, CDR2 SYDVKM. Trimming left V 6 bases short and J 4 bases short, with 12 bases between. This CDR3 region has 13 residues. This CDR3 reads CASSTGRGETQYF. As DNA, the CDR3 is TGTGCCAGCAGCACCGGACGGGGAGAGACCCAGTACTTC.

The CDR3 DNA is TGTGCCAGCAGTTTGGACGAGCAGTACTTC. Translated, it gives CASSLDEQYF. The gene calls are TRBV28 and TRBJ2-7; no clear D. This CDR3 comprises 10 residues. Germline V CDR1 and CDR2: MDHEN, SYDVKM. Trimming removed 3 bases at V and 5 bases at J, with 2 bases between.

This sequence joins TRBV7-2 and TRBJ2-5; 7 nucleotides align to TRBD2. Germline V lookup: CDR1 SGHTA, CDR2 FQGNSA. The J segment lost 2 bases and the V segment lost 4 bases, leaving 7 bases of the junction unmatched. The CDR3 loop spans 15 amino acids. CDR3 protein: CASSWSGTAQETQYF. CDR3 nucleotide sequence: TGTGCCAGCAGCTGGAGCGGGACGGCGCAAGAGACCCAGTACTTC.

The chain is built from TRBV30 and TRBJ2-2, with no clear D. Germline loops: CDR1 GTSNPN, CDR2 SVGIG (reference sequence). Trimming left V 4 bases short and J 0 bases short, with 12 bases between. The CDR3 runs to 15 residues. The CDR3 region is CAWTFEATNTGELFF. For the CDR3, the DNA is TGTGCCTGGACTTTCGAGGCGACGAACACCGGGGAGCTGTTTTTT.

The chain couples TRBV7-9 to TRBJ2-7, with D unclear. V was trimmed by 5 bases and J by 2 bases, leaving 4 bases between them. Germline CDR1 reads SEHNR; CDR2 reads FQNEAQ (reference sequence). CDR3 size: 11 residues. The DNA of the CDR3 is TGTGCCAGCAGCCGAGCCTACGAGCAGTACTTC. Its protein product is CASSRAYEQYF.

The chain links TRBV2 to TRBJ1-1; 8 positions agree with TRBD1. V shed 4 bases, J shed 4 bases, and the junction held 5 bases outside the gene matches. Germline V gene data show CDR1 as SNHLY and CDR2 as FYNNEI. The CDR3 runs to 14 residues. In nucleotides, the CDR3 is TGTGCCAGCAGTGCTGACAGGGGTGGCACTGAAGCTTTCTTT. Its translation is CASSADRGGTEAFF.

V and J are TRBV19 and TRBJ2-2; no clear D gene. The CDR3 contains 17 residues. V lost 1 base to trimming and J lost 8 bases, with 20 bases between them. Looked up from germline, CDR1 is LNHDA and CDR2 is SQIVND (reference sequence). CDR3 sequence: CASSIGALAAARGELFF. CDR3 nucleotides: TGTGCCAGTAGTATAGGGGCCTTAGCTGCGGCTAGGGGGGAGCTGTTTTTT.

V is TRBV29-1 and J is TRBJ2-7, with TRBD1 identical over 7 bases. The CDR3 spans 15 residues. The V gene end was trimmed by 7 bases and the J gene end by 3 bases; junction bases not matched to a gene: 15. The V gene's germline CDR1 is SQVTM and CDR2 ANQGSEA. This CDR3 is CSARGVGTEIYEQYF. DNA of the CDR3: TGCAGCGCAAGGGGAGTCGGGACAGAGATCTACGAGCAGTACTTC.

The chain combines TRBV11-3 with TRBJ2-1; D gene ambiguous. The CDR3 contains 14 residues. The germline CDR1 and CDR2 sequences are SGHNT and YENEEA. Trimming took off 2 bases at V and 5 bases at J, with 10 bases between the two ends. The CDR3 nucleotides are TGTGCCAGCAGCTTACCCCAGGCACACAATGAGCAGTTCTTC. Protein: CASSLPQAHNEQFF.

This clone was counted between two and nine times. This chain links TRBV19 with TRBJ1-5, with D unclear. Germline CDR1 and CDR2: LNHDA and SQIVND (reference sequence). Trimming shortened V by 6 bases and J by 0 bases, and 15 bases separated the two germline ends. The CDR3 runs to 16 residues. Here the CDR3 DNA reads TGTGCCAGTAGAAGGGCTAAGGAGCATAGCAATCAGCCCCAGCATTTT. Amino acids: CASRRAKEHSNQPQHF.

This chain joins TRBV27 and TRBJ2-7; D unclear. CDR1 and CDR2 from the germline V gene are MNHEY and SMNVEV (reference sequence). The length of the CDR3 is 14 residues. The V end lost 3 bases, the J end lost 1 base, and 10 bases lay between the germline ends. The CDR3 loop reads CASSLSFLSYEQYF. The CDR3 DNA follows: TGTGCCAGCAGTTTGAGCTTCTTATCCTACGAGCAGTACTTC.

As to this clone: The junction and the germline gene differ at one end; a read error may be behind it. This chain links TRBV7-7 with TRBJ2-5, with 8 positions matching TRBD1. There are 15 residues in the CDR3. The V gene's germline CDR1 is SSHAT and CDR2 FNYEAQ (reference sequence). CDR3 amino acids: CASSFARGPLETQYF. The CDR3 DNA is TGTGCTAGCAGCTTCGCCAGGGGGCCCCTAGAGACCCAGTACTTC.

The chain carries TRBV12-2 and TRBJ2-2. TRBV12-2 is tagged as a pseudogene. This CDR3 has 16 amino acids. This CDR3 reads CASRLALRQNTGELFF. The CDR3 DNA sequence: TGTGCAAGTCGCTTAGCGTTACGGCAGAACACCGGGGAGCTGTTTTTT.

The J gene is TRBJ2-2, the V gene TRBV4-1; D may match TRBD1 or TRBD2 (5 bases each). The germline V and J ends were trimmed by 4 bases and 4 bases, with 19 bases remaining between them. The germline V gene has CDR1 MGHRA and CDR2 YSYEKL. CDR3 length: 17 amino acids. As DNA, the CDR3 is TGCGCCAGCAGCCGAGAGGGTGGAGCAGGGTTCACCGGGGAGCTGTTTTTT. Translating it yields CASSREGGAGFTGELFF.

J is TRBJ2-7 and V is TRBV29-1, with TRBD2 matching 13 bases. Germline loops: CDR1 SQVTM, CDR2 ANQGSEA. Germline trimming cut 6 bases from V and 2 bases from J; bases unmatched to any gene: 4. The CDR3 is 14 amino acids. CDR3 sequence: CSVLGLAGAYEQYF. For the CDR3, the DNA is TGCAGCGTCCTTGGACTAGCGGGAGCCTACGAGCAGTACTTC.

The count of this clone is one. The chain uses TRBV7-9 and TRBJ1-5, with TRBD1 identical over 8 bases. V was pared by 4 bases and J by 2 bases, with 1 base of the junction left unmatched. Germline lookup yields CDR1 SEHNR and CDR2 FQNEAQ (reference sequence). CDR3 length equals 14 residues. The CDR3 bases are TGTGCCAGCAGCTCGACAGGGGGCAATCAGCCCCAGCATTTT. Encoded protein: CASSSTGGNQPQHF. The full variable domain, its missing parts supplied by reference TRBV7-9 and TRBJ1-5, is DTGVSQNPRHKITKRGQNVTFRCDPISEHNRLYWYRQTLGQGPEFLTYFQNEAQLEKSRLLSDRFSAERPKGSFSTLEIQRTEQGDSAMYLCASSSTGGNQPQHFGDGTRLSIL.

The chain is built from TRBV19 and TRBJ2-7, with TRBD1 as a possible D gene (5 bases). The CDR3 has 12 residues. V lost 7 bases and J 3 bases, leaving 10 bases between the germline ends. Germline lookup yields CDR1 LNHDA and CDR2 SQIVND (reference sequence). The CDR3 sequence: CASKGRGYEQYF. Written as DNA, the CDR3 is TGTGCCAGTAAAGGTAGGGGCTACGAGCAGTACTTC.

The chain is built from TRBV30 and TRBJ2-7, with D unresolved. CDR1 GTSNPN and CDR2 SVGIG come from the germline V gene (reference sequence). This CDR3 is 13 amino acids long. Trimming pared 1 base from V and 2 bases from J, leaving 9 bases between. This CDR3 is CAWSEGQTYEQYF. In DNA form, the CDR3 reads TGTGCCTGGAGTGAAGGGCAGACCTACGAGCAGTACTTC.